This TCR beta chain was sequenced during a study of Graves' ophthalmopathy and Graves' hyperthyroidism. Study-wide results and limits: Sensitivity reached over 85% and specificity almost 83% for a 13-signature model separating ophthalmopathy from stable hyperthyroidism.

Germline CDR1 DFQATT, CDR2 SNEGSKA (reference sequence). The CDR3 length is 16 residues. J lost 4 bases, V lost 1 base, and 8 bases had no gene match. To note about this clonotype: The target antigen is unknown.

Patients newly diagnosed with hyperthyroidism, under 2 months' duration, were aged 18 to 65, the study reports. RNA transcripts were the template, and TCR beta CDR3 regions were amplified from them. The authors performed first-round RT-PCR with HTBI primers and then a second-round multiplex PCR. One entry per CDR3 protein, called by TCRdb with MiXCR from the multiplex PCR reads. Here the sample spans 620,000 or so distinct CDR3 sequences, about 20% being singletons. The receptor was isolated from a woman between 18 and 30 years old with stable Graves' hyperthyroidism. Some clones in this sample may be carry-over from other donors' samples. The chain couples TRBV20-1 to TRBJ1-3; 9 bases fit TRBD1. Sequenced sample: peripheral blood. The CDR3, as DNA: TGCAGTGCTAGAGGGACTGACAGGGGGGCGGGAAACACCATATATTTT. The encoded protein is CSARGTDRGAGNTIYF.